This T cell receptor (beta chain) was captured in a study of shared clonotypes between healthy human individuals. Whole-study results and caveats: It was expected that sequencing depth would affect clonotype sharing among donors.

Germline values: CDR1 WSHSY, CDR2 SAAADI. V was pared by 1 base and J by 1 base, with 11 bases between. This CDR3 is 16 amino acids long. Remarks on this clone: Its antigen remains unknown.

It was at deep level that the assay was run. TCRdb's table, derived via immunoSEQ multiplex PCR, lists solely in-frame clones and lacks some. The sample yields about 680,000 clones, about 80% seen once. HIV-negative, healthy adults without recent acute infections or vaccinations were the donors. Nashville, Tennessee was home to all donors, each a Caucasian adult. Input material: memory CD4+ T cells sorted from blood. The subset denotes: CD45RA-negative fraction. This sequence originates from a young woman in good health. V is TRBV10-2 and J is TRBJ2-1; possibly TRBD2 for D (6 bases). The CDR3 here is CASSEFEGGSYNEQFF. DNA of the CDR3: TGCGCCAGCAGTGAGTTCGAGGGAGGATCCTACAATGAGCAGTTCTTC.